The 9 T cell receptor beta chains presented below share a single source sample, sequenced in a study of T cell responses to AZD1222 COVID-19 vaccine. The protocol was immunoSEQ multiplex PCR, while the TCRdb copy is restricted to in-frame clones and leaves out a portion. The sample records over 100,000 clones, 86% being singletons. This specimen consisted of peripheral blood, obtained on day 0 of AZD1222 vaccination. The receptors were sampled from an adult in good health.

V and J are TRBV5-4 and TRBJ1-1; D not resolved. CDR3 length equals 13 residues. Germline CDR1 is SGHNT and CDR2 is YYREEE (reference sequence). Trimming took off 9 bases at V and 1 base at J, with 13 bases between the two ends. The CDR3 spells CATWGRGNTEAFF. The DNA of the CDR3 is TGTGCCACTTGGGGTCGAGGGAACACTGAAGCTTTCTTT. Using reference TRBV5-4 and TRBJ1-1 for the parts outside the CDR3, the full variable domain is ETGVTQSPTHLIKTRGQQVTLRCSSQSGHNTVSWYQQALGQGPQFIFQYYREEENGRGNFPPRFSGLQFPNYSSELNVNALELDDSALYLCATWGRGNTEAFFGQGTRLTVV.

CDR3 nucleotides: TGTGCCAGCAGAGCAGGGGGGAGCAATCAGCCCCAGCATTTT. Its translation is CASRAGGSNQPQHF. The chain recombines TRBV2 with TRBJ1-5; 7 nucleotides line up with TRBD1. The germline V gene encodes CDR1 SNHLY and CDR2 FYNNEI. CDR3 length: 14 residues. After removal of 6 bases from V and 1 base from J, the junction contained 3 bases not matched to a gene.

This clone was seen a few times. The J gene is TRBJ2-3, the V gene TRBV5-1; D unclear. This CDR3 region has 15 residues. Looked up from germline, CDR1 is SGHRS and CDR2 is YFSETQ. Trimming took 2 bases from V and 0 from J, leaving 10 bases between them. The CDR3 region is CASSFGDASTDTQYF. The CDR3 region has the DNA TGCGCCAGCAGCTTTGGCGATGCTAGCACAGATACGCAGTATTTT.

This rearrangement joins TRBV21-1 to TRBJ2-1; the DNA was not compared with TRBD2, the D call given in the table. TRBV21-1 is a known pseudogene. The CDR3 is made up of 14 amino acids. The CDR3 nucleotides read TGTGCCAGCAGTCGTGGGAGCTCCTACAATGAGCAGTTCTTC. Translation gives CASSRGSSYNEQFF.

This chain uses TRBV4-1 with TRBJ1-6; D perhaps matches TRBD1 (5 bases). The CDR3 spans 12 residues. The germline CDR1 and CDR2 sequences are MGHRA and YSYEKL. V lost 5 bases and J 13 bases, leaving 12 bases between the germline ends. The DNA of the CDR3 is TGCGCCAGCAGCTCACGGGGGGGTCCCCTCCACTTT. It translates to CASSSRGGPLHF.

The V gene is TRBV19, the J gene TRBJ2-6; D may be TRBD1 (5 bases). There are 15 residues in the CDR3. V was shortened by 4 bases and J by 2 bases, with 9 bases between the two germline ends. Germline CDR1 and CDR2: LNHDA and SQIVND (reference sequence). The DNA of the CDR3 is TGTGCCAGTAGTACTCAGGGTACTGGGGCCAACGTCCTGACTTTC. Its protein product is CASSTQGTGANVLTF.

The V call is TRBV12-5, the J call TRBJ1-3, with unresolved D. The germline V gene has CDR1 LGHNT and CDR2 FRNRAP. V lost 1 base and J 0 bases, leaving 10 bases between the germline ends. This CDR3 contains 16 residues. CDR3: CASGLDTGDSGNTIYF. DNA of the CDR3: TGTGCTAGTGGTTTGGACACTGGCGACTCTGGAAACACCATATATTTT.

This clone was seen a handful of times. This rearrangement joins TRBV6-5 to TRBJ1-5; the D gene is possibly TRBD1 (6 bases). CDR1 is MNHEY and CDR2 is SVGAGI in the germline V gene. The CDR3 totals 13 residues. V lost 5 bases and J lost 7, with 12 bases in between. The CDR3 loop reads CASSTGSWQPQHF. The CDR3 DNA is TGTGCCAGCAGTACAGGGTCTTGGCAGCCCCAGCATTTT.

V and J are TRBV18 and TRBJ1-5, with D hard to call. In germline, CDR1 is KGHSH, CDR2 LQKENI. V was trimmed by 3 bases and J by 7 bases, leaving 10 bases between them. The CDR3 contains 13 residues. The CDR3 is CASSPGDEQPQHF. CDR3 sequence (DNA): TGTGCCAGCTCACCGGGAGATGAGCAGCCCCAGCATTTT.